Below, 10 T cell receptor beta chains from the same sample are listed, as sequenced in a study of chemoradiotherapy in HPV16-positive cancers. The method was immunoSEQ multiplex PCR; TCRdb's version includes in-frame clones alone and lacks a portion of them. The table has around 15,000 clones, about four fifths seen once. This material was collected from a patient who underwent chemoradiotherapy. The receptor set was obtained from a human donor with HPV-associated anogenital cancer.

V gene TRBV18 combines with J gene TRBJ1-5; D perhaps matches TRBD1 (6 bases). V was trimmed by 5 bases and J by 8 bases, leaving 13 bases between them. The CDR3 length is 13 residues. CDR1 is KGHSH and CDR2 is LQKENI in the germline V gene. CDR3 amino acids: CASSAGVLEPQHF. In DNA form, the CDR3 reads TGTGCCAGCTCAGCAGGGGTTTTGGAGCCCCAGCATTTT.

V and J are TRBV10-3 and TRBJ1-6, with D hard to call. Germline V gene lookup returns CDR1 ENHRY and CDR2 SYGVKD. This CDR3 region has 13 residues. Trimming pared 2 bases from V and 4 bases from J, leaving 3 bases between. The CDR3 is CAISETYNSPLHF. The CDR3 DNA reads TGTGCCATCAGTGAGACATATAATTCACCCCTCCACTTT.

This clone appeared a few times. This sequence joins TRBV2 and TRBJ1-1; the D gene is possibly TRBD1 (5 bases). This CDR3 region has 11 residues. Germline V gene data show CDR1 as SNHLY and CDR2 as FYNNEI. V lost 6 bases and J lost 7, with 9 bases in between. The DNA for the CDR3 is TGTGCCAGCAGCGCGGGGGATGAAGCTTTCTTT. Encoded protein: CASSAGDEAFF.

This clone came up once. V gene TRBV18 combines with J gene TRBJ2-5; 9 nucleotides line up with TRBD2. Per the germline V gene, CDR1 is KGHSH and CDR2 is LQKENI. CDR3 length: 15 residues. V lost 0 bases and J lost 3; bases outside the gene matches: 2. This CDR3 is CASSPPGTSKETQYF. The DNA of the CDR3 is TGTGCCAGCTCACCACCAGGGACTAGCAAAGAGACCCAGTACTTC.

J is TRBJ2-1 and V is TRBV4-3, with D perhaps given as TRBD1 or TRBD2 (5 bases each). Trimming removed 0 bases at V and 0 bases at J, with 12 bases between. From germline, CDR1 is LGHNA and CDR2 YSLEER. CDR3 length: 17 residues. CDR3 loop: CASSQDFPGSSYNEQFF. CDR3 bases: TGCGCCAGCAGCCAAGATTTTCCAGGGAGCTCCTACAATGAGCAGTTCTTC.

The J gene is TRBJ1-2, the V gene TRBV2, with D tentatively TRBD1 (5 bases). Trimming removed 5 bases from V and 4 bases from J, with 11 bases in between. CDR1 SNHLY and CDR2 FYNNEI come from the germline V gene. The CDR3 contains 13 residues. The CDR3 sequence: CASSSDRLYGYTF. In DNA form, the CDR3 reads TGTGCCAGCAGTTCCGACAGACTCTATGGCTACACCTTC.

The chain links TRBV13 to TRBJ2-1; 9 positions agree with TRBD1. The CDR3 spans 16 residues. Trimming removed 2 bases from V and 1 base from J; junction bases left unmatched: 3. CDR1 and CDR2 (germline): PRHDT, FYEKMQ (reference sequence). Here the CDR3 reads CASSLSQGASYNEQFF. Here the CDR3 DNA reads TGTGCCAGCAGCTTATCACAGGGGGCATCCTACAATGAGCAGTTCTTC. Together with reference TRBV13 and TRBJ2-1, the CDR3 gives the full variable domain: AAGVIQSPRHLIKEKRETATLKCYPIPRHDTVYWYQQGPGQDPQFLISFYEKMQSDKGSIPDRFSAQQFSDYHSELNMSSLELGDSALYFCASSLSQGASYNEQFFGPGTRLTVL.

This clone was detected only once. The chain combines TRBV6-5 with TRBJ1-3, with D possibly matching TRBD1 (5 bases). Germline V gene data show CDR1 as MNHEY and CDR2 as SVGAGI. The CDR3 runs to 15 residues. V was pared by 0 bases and J by 4 bases, with 10 bases between. The CDR3: CASSYSRVSGNTIYF. CDR3 coding DNA: TGTGCCAGCAGTTACTCCAGGGTTTCGGGAAACACCATATATTTT.

V is TRBV7-9 and J is TRBJ1-3; tentatively, D is TRBD1 (6 bases). The V end was cut by 11 bases, the J end by 4 bases, with 15 bases between. The CDR3 extends over 13 amino acids. The germline CDR1 and CDR2 sequences are SEHNR and FQNEAQ (reference sequence). Written as DNA, the CDR3 is TGTGCCGCAGGAAGAACAGGGGGAAACACCATATATTTT. Translated: CAAGRTGGNTIYF.

The V and J genes are TRBV5-6 and TRBJ2-7; D uncertain. Germline loops: CDR1 SGHDT, CDR2 YYEEEE. The CDR3 is 11 amino acids. V was cut by 4 bases and J by 4 bases, with 6 bases left in between. CDR3 coding DNA: TGTGCCAGCAGCGGTACATACGAGCAGTACTTC. Protein product: CASSGTYEQYF.